This T cell receptor (beta chain) came from a study of blood T cell repertoires in COVID-19. Whole-study context: Sites across the United States, Italy and Spain contributed samples from acute and convalescent COVID-19. The analysed material was cDNA or gDNA that came from T cells, B-cell-depleted T cells, or PBMCs.

Measured with immunoSEQ multiplex PCR; TCRdb has only the in-frame clones, and not every one. The sample contains about 220,000 clones, roughly 80% of which appear only once. The germline V gene encodes CDR1 SGHTA and CDR2 FQGNSA. CDR3 length: 16 residues. V lost 5 bases, J lost 7 bases, and 20 bases lay in between. The specimen sequenced was peripheral blood. This sequence joins TRBV7-2 and TRBJ2-2, with D possibly being TRBD1 (7 bases). This TCR was sampled from a woman between 70 and 85 years old with acute or convalescent COVID-19. The CDR3 bases are TGTGCCAGCAGCCCCGGTAGGGGGCCAGCGGGCGGGGAGCTGTTTTTT. Its translation: CASSPGRGPAGGELFF.